The sequence of this T cell receptor (beta chain) was determined in a study of cytomegalovirus exposure and HLA in healthy donors. General study points: The investigators catalogued 164 TCR beta chains as cytomegalovirus-associated. Segments of the TCR beta V type were, in most cases, productive about 87% or about 30% of the time in an earlier analysis.

CDR3 length equals 12 residues. CDR1 and CDR2 (germline): SEHNR, FQNEAQ (reference sequence). Turning to this clone: Its target is unknown. At one end the junction does not follow the germline gene, possibly because of a read error.

These donors, healthy bone marrow donors, were studied. PCR amplification relied on 60 Vbeta primers (plus 13 Jbeta primers). Profiling relied on immunoSEQ multiplex PCR, and the TCRdb table lists in-frame clones only, not all of them. The profile covers 85,000 to 100,000 clones, with around 64% appearing a single time and approximately 3% taken by the ten largest. The genes are TRBV7-9 and TRBJ2-7; the D is unclear. The sequencing input was PBMCs. The clonotype comes from a man aged 60-69 years in good health and CMV-seronegative. This chain's CDR3 is CSSSFISYEQYF. DNA for the CDR3: TGTTCCAGCAGCTTCATCTCCTACGAGCAGTACTTC.